The clone carrying this T cell receptor (beta chain) was counted between two and nine times. Its target is not known. From the reads, TCRdb called clonotypes with MiXCR, one entry per CDR3 protein. The table shows about 490,000 distinct CDR3 sequences, with 16% occurring only once. The data are from a study of T cell repertoires in cytomegalovirus infection. Notes on the study in general: Individuals carrying CMV plus the relevant HLA were identified by cumulative frequency of public TCR beta families.

There are 16 residues in the CDR3. The V end lost 0 bases, the J end lost 3 bases, and 15 bases lay between the germline ends. CDR1 is LGHNA and CDR2 is YNFKEQ in the germline V gene. Input material: CD8+ T cells from PBMCs. V usage is TRBV4-2 and J usage is TRBJ2-7, with D hard to call. This clonotype was obtained from a human donor in good health (CMV status not recorded). Some clones in this sample may be carry-over from other donors' samples. The CDR3 nucleotides read TGTGCCAGCAGCCAAGATAATTCTGGGGTGTTCTACGAGCAGTACTTC. Translating it yields CASSQDNSGVFYEQYF.